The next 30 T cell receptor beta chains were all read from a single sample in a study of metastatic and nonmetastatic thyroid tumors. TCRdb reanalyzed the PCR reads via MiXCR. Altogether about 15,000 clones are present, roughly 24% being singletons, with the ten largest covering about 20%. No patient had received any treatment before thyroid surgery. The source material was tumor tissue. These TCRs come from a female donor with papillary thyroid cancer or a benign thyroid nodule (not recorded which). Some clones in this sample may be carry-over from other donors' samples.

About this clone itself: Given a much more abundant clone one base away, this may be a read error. The CDR3 sequence: CAISEKQGGDTQYF. DNA for the CDR3: TGTGCCATCAGTGAGAAACAGGGGGGGGATACCCAGTACTTC. V is TRBV10-3 and J is TRBJ2-5, with D possibly matching TRBD1 (8 bases). The CDR3 has 14 residues. Per the germline V gene, CDR1 is ENHRY and CDR2 is SYGVKD. Trimming took 2 bases from V and 8 from J, leaving 15 bases between them.

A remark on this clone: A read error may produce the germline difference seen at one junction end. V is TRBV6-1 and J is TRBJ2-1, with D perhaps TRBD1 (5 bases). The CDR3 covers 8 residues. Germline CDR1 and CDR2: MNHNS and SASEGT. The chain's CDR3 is CASSVRDF. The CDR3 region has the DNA TGTGCCAGCAGTGTCAGGGACTTC.

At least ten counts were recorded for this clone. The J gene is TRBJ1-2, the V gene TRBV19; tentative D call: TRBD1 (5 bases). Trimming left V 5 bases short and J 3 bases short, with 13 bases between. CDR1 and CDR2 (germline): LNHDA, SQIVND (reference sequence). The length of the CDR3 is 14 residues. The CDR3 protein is CASSPFGGDYGYTF. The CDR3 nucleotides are TGTGCCAGTAGTCCTTTTGGAGGGGACTATGGCTACACCTTC.

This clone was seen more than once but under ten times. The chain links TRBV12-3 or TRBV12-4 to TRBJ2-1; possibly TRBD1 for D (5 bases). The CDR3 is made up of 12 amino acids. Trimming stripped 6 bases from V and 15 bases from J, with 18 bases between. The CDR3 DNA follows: TGTGCCAGCAGGGCTCCGTGCCAAGGGGTGTTCTTC. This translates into CASRAPCQGVFF.

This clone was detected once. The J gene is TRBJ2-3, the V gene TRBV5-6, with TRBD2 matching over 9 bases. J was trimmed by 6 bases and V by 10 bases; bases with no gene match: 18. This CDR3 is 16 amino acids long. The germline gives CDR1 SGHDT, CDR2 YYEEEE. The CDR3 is CACILPGGLAGDTQYF. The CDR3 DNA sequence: TGTGCCTGCATCTTGCCCGGGGGACTAGCAGGGGATACGCAGTATTTT.

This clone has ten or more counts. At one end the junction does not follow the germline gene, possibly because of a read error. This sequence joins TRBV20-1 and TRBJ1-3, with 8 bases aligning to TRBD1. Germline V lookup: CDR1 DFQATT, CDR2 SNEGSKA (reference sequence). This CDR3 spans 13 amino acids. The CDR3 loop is CSASQGAGDTIYF. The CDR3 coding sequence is TGCAGTGCTTCTCAGGGGGCTGGAGACACCATATATTTT.

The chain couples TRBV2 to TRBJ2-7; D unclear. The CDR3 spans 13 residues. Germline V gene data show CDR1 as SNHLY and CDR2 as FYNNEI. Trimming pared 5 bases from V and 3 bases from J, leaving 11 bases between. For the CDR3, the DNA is TGTGCCAGCAGTCAAGATTGGGGCTACGAGCAGTACTTC. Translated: CASSQDWGYEQYF. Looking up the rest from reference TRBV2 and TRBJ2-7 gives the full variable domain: EPEVTQTPSHQVTQMGQEVILRCVPISNHLYFYWYRQILGQKVEFLVSFYNNEISEKSEIFDDQFSVERPDGSNFTLKIRSTKLEDSAMYFCASSQDWGYEQYFGPGTRLTVT.

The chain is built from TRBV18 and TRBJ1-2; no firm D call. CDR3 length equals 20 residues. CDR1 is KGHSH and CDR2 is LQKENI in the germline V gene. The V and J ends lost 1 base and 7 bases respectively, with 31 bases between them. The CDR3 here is CASSPRPQVRRATRSGGYTF. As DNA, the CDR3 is TGTGCCAGCTCACCACGACCTCAGGTTAGACGTGCCACCCGGTCTGGTGGCTACACCTTC.

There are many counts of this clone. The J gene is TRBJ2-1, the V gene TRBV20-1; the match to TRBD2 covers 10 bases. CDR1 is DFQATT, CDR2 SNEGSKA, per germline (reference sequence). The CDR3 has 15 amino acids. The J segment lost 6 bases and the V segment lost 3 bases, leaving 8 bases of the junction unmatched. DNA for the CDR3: TGCAGTGCTAGTCTCAGGCCTAGCGGGGGCAATGAGCAGTTCTTC. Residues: CSASLRPSGGNEQFF.

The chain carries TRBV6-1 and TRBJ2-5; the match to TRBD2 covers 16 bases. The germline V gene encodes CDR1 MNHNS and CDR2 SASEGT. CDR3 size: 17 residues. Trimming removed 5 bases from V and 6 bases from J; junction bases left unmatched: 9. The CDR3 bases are TGTGCCAGCAGTCTGGGACTAGCGGGAGGGCCGGCGAAGACCCAGTACTTC. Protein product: CASSLGLAGGPAKTQYF.

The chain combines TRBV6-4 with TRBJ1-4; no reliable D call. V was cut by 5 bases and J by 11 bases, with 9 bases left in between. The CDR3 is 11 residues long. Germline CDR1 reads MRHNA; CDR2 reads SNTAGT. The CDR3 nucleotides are TGTGCCAGCAGTTATTGTGCCAAACTGTTTTTT. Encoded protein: CASSYCAKLFF.

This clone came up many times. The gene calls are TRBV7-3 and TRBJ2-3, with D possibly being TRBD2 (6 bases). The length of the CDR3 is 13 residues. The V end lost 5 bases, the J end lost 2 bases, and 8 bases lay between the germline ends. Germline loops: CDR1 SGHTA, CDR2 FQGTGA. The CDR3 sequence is CASSAGLTDTQYF. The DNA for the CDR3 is TGTGCCAGCAGCGCGGGGCTCACAGATACGCAGTATTTT.

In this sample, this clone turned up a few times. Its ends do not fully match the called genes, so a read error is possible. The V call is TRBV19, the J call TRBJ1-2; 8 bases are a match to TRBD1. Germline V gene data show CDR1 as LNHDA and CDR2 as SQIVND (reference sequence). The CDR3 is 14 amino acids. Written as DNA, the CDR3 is TGTACCAGTAGCCTTGGACAGGGCTGGGGTGGCTACACCTTC. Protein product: CTSSLGQGWGGYTF.

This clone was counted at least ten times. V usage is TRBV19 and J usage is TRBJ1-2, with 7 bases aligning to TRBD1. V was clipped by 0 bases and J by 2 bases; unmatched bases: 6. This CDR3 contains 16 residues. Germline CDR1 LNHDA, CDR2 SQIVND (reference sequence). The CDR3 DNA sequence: TGTGCCAGTAGTATAGATGGAGACAGGGTGAACTATGGCTACACCTTC. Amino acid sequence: CASSIDGDRVNYGYTF.

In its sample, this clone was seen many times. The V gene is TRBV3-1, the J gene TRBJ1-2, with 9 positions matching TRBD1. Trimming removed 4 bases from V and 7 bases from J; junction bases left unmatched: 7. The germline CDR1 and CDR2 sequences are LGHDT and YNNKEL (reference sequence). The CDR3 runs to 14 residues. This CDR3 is CASSRWDRVGGYTF. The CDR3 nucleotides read TGTGCCAGCAGCCGATGGGACAGGGTGGGTGGCTACACCTTC.

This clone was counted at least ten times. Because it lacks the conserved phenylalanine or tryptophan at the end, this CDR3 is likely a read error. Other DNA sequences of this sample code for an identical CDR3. The CDR3 DNA is TGTGCCAGTAGTCTGCAGACAGGGGCCGCTAAGGAACTCTATGGCTACACCCTC. It specifies CASSLQTGAAKELYGYTL. The rearrangement joins TRBV19 to TRBJ1-2; TRBD1 matches at 8 bases. V was clipped by 5 bases and J by 4 bases; unmatched bases: 18. Germline CDR1 and CDR2: LNHDA and SQIVND (reference sequence). There are 18 residues in the CDR3.

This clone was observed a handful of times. The CDR3 region is CASSLIWSNTGELFF. The CDR3 DNA follows: TGTGCCAGCAGTCTTATCTGGAGTAATACCGGGGAGCTGTTTTTT. This chain joins TRBV6-5 and TRBJ2-2; D not certain. CDR1 is MNHEY and CDR2 is SVGAGI in the germline V gene. V was pared by 5 bases and J by 5 bases, with 15 bases between. The CDR3 runs 15 residues.

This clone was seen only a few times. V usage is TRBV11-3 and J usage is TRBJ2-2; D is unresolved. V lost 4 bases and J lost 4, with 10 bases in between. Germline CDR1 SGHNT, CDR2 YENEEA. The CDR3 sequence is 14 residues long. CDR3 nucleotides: TGTGCCAGCAGCTCCATTTTTGGCACCGGGGAGCTGTTTTTT. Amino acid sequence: CASSSIFGTGELFF. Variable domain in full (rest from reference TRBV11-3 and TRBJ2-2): EAGVVQSPRYKIIEKKQPVAFWCNPISGHNTLYWYLQNLGQGPELLIRYENEEAVDDSQLPKDRFSAERLKGVDSTLKIQPAELGDSAVYLCASSSIFGTGELFFGEGSRLTVL.

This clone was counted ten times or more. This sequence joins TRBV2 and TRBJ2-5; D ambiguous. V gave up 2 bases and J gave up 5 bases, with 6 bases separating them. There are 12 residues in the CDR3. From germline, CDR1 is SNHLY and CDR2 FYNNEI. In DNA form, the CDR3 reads TGTGCCAGCAGTGAAATATGGGAGACCCAGTACTTC. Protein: CASSEIWETQYF.

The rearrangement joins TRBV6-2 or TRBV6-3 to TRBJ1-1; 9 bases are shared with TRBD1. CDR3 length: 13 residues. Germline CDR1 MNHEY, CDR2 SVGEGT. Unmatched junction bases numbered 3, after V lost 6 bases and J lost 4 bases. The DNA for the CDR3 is TGTGCCAGCAGCTTACAGGGGGCCACTGAAGCTTTCTTT. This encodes CASSLQGATEAFF.

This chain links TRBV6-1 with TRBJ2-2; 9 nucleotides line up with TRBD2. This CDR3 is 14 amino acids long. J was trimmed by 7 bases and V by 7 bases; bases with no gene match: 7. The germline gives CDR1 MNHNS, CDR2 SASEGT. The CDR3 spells CASTWTSVIGELFF. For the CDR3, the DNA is TGTGCCAGCACCTGGACTAGCGTCATCGGGGAGCTGTTTTTT.

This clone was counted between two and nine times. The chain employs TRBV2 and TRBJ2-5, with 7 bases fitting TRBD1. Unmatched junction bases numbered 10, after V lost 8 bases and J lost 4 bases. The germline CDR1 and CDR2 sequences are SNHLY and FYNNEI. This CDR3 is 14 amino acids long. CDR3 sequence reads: CASSSQGQRETQYF. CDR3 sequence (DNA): TGTGCCAGCTCCTCCCAGGGACAGCGAGAGACCCAGTACTTC. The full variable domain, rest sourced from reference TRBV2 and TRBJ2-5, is EPEVTQTPSHQVTQMGQEVILRCVPISNHLYFYWYRQILGQKVEFLVSFYNNEISEKSEIFDDQFSVERPDGSNFTLKIRSTKLEDSAMYFCASSSQGQRETQYFGPGTRLLVL.

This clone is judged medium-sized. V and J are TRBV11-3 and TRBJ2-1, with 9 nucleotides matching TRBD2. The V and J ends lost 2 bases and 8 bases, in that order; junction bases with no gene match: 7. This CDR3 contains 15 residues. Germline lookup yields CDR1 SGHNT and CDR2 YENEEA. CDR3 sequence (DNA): TGTGCCAGCAGCTTATTAGCGGGAGTGGAGTATGAGCAGTTCTTC. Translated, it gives CASSLLAGVEYEQFF.

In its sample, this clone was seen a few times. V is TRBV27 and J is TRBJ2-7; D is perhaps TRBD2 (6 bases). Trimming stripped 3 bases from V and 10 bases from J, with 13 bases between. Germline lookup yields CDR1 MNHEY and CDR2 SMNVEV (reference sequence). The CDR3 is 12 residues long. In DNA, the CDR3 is TGTGCCAGCAGTTTTCGGTGGGGGGATCAGTACTTC. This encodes CASSFRWGDQYF.

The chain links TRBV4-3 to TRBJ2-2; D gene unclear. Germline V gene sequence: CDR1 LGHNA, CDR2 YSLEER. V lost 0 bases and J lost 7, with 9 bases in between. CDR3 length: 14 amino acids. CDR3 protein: CASSQEAPGGELFF. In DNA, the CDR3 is TGCGCCAGCAGCCAAGAAGCTCCGGGCGGGGAGCTGTTTTTT.

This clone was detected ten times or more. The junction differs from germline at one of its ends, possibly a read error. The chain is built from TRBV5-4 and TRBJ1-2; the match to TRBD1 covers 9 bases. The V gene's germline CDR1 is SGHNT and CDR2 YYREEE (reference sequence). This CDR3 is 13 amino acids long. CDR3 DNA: TGCGCCAGCAGCTCCGGGACAGGGAGTGGCTACACCTTC. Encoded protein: CASSSGTGSGYTF.

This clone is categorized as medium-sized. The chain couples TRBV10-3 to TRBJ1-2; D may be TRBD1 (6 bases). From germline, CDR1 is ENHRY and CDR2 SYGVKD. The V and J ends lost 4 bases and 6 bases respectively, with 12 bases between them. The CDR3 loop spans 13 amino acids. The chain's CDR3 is CAISGVRGDGYTF. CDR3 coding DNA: TGTGCCATCAGTGGGGTCAGGGGAGATGGCTACACCTTC.

CDR3 protein: CASSRSGQGGSYTF. The DNA for the CDR3 is TGTGCCAGCAGCCGTAGCGGACAGGGTGGTAGCTACACCTTC. V and J are TRBV5-4 and TRBJ1-2; 8 positions match TRBD1. V trimming: 4 bases; J trimming: 9 bases; junction bases outside the gene matches: 11. This CDR3 has 14 residues. Per germline, CDR1 SGHNT and CDR2 YYREEE (reference sequence).

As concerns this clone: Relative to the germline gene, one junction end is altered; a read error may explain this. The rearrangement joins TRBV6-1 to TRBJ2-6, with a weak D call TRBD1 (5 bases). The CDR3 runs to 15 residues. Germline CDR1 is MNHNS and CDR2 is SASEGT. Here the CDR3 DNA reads TGTGCCAGCAGTGAAGCTCAAGAAGGGGCCAACGTCCTGTCTTTC. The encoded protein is CASSEAQEGANVLSF.

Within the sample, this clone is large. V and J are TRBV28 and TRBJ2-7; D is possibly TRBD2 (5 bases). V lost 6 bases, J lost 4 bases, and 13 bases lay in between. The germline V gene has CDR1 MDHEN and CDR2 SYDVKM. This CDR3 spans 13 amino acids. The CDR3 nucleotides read TGTGCCAGCAGACCAGGACGGGATTACGAGCAGTACTTC. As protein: CASRPGRDYEQYF.